One T cell receptor (beta chain) is described in this entry. This receptor's antigen is unknown. No much larger clone exists at a distance of one base, and base qualities are not known. The record originates from a study of blood T cells in healthy people across ages (dated by TCRdb to the mid-2010s). Study-level background: In model experiments, roughly one uniquely barcoded TCR beta cDNA molecule per two T cells was captured by template switching. To track age-related changes in TCR beta repertoire diversity, the study relied on deep sequencing normalized with unique cDNA molecular identifiers. The donors were divided into four age groups: young (average around 15 years), middle-aged (almost 40), aged (around 59) and long-lived (around 80). Donors of different ages were randomly distributed across sequencing lanes to avoid experimental bias. The study analyzed two additional independent replicas of 1 million unique cDNA reads from the same blood draw for two donors, one aged 18 to 30 and one aged 80 or older. On the study overall, not on this receptor specifically: Estimates of total diversity from one million sequenced T cells were regarded as lower bounds and underestimates. Donor CMV infection status was unknown, potentially confounding age-related changes in expanded clonotypes. Observed TCR beta diversity per million T cells fell roughly linearly with age, and a significant reduction was already apparent by age about 43. Since profiling was done on bulk unsorted PBMCs, naive and antigen-experienced compartments could not be conclusively compared. A strong correlation was found between observed TCR beta diversity and the percentage of naive T cells measured by flow cytometry. Compared with the aged group, the long-lived group had more naive CD4+ T cells, fewer expanded clones and increased TCR diversity, suggesting age selection.

The library came from 5' RACE. Instrument used: Illumina HiSeq 2500. The second PCR ran for roughly 7 to 11 cycles and used a J-beta primer mix along with a sample-barcoded 5' primer. A template-switch 5' adaptor carrying 12 random nucleotides introduced a unique molecular identifier onto each TCR beta cDNA molecule. At least 2.5 million CDR3-containing paired-end reads were obtained from each sample. First-strand cDNA was synthesized from all RNA with the Mint cDNA synthesis kit, primed by a TRBC-specific oligonucleotide. After uracil-DNA glycosylase treatment, a first 18-cycle PCR used universal primers M1SS and BC2_uni_R on all cDNA. For the original study's pipeline: For normalization, 1 million high-quality reads, each with a distinct molecular identifier, were randomly selected from each sample. Reads with shared molecular identifiers were discarded instead of being binned into consensus sequences. CDR3 identification, clonotype clustering and error correction used MiTCR with a Q25 quality threshold and the strictest error-elimination algorithm. Lower-bound total TCR beta diversity was estimated with a nonparametric unseen species model using Euler transformation. Starting from the raw public reads, TCRdb applied fastp trimming at Q25, assembled clones with MiXCR and retained in-frame beta chains. Rows with one shared CDR3 protein collapse into an entry with the most common genes and DNA. Clone size and V and J calls follow TCRdb, not the original study. The sample has about 970,000 distinct CDR3 sequences on record, 45% to 60% of them singletons. Of the sample, about a fifth is held by the ten largest clones.

CDR1 and CDR2, looked up from the germline V gene, are SQVTM and ANQGSEA. Here V drops 8 bases and J drops 9 bases, and the junction holds 6 bases not matched to any gene. The CDR3 contains 11 residues, cysteine and phenylalanine counted. The CDR3 DNA has 33 bases and is translated from base 1. The 39 donors, aged about 6 to 95 years, were systemically healthy Caucasian individuals from Russia. Each donor gave 8 to 10 milliliters of peripheral blood, collected into EDTA-treated Vacutainer tubes. Ficoll-Paque density-gradient centrifugation was used to isolate PBMCs, with at least 7 million per sample. Total RNA was extracted from PBMCs with Trizol reagent, with at least 5 micrograms obtained per sample. For every donor, an aliquot of PBMCs went through flow cytometry to measure the percentages of naive CD45RAhigh/CD27high T cells.

The rearranged segments are TRBV29-1 and TRBJ2-4, with TRBD1 identical over 8 junction bases. What was sequenced was blood. This clonotype originated in a woman aged 55-70 years in good health. Here the CDR3 is given as CSLLTGGIQYF. The sequenced DNA: TGCAGCCTCTTAACAGGGGGCATTCAGTACTTC.